The 24 T cell receptor beta chains below come from one sample, sequenced in a study of blood T cell repertoires in COVID-19. Measured with immunoSEQ multiplex PCR; TCRdb has only the in-frame clones, and not every one. The sample consists of 310,000 or so clones, around 90% of them appearing once. Sequencing was done on a sample of PBMCs or T cells enriched from blood (not recorded which). The origin of the receptors is a woman aged 25 to 45 who had recovered from COVID-19.

The chain combines TRBV3-1 (or the pseudogene TRBV3-2) with TRBJ2-2, with a possible D match to TRBD1 (5 bases). The ends were cut back, 3 bases at V and 0 bases at J, with 11 bases in the middle. The CDR3 extends over 16 amino acids. The germline V gene encodes CDR1 LGHDT and CDR2 YNNKEL (reference sequence). The CDR3 DNA reads TGTGCCAGCAGCCAGCGACAGATAGCGAACACCGGGGAGCTGTTTTTT. Translation: CASSQRQIANTGELFF.

The genes are TRBV7-2 and TRBJ2-3, with D hard to call. This CDR3 has 12 amino acids. The ends were cut back, 2 bases at V and 5 bases at J, with 5 bases in the middle. Per the germline V gene, CDR1 is SGHTA and CDR2 is FQGNSA. The chain's CDR3 is CASSLTGDTQYF. In nucleotides, the CDR3 is TGTGCCAGCAGCTTAACGGGAGATACGCAGTATTTT. The full variable domain, completed using reference TRBV7-2 and TRBJ2-3, is GAGVSQSPSNKVTEKGKDVELRCDPISGHTALYWYRQSLGQGLEFLIYFQGNSAPDKSGLPSDRFSAERTGGSVSTLTIQRTQQEDSAVYLCASSLTGDTQYFGPGTRLTVL.

CDR3 in amino acids: CTSSRLASSTDTQYF. CDR3 sequence (DNA): TGCACCAGCAGCAGACTAGCGTCTAGCACAGATACGCAGTATTTT. This sequence joins TRBV1 and TRBJ2-3; TRBD2 is taken as the D call from the table, unchecked against the DNA. TRBV1 is a pseudogene locus. CDR3 size: 15 residues.

The genes are TRBV10-3 and TRBJ2-3; tentatively, D is TRBD2 (6 bases). This CDR3 is 15 amino acids long. Trimming pared 3 bases from V and 0 bases from J, leaving 10 bases between. CDR1 is ENHRY, CDR2 SYGVKD, per germline. The DNA for the CDR3 is TGTGCCATCAGTGACGGCGGAGGGAGCACAGATACGCAGTATTTT. As protein: CAISDGGGSTDTQYF.

This rearrangement joins TRBV3-1 (or the pseudogene TRBV3-2) to TRBJ2-1; TRBD2 aligns across 13 bases. The V and J ends lost 4 bases and 5 bases, in that order; junction bases with no gene match: 5. Germline lookup yields CDR1 LGHDT and CDR2 YNNKEL (reference sequence). This CDR3 contains 16 residues. For the CDR3, the DNA is TGTGCCAGCAGCCGAAGACTAGCGGGAGGAAACAATGAGCAGTTCTTC. It codes for CASSRRLAGGNNEQFF.

The CDR3 region is CASSLAGGRGGDEQFF. The DNA of the CDR3 is TGTGCCAGCAGCTTAGCGGGCGGGAGAGGGGGGGATGAGCAGTTCTTC. The chain is built from TRBV7-8 and TRBJ2-1, with D perhaps TRBD2 (7 bases). Germline V gives CDR1 SGHVS, CDR2 FQNEAQ. The V gene lost 0 bases and the J gene lost 8 bases, with 17 bases spanning the gap. The CDR3 covers 16 residues.

The table lists this clone with a count of one. This chain joins TRBV24-1 and TRBJ1-5; D unclear. The CDR3 is made up of 14 amino acids. In germline, CDR1 is KGHDR, CDR2 SFDVKD. Trimming left V 4 bases short and J 0 bases short, with 6 bases between. The CDR3: CATSDPYSNQPQHF. The CDR3 DNA is TGTGCCACCAGTGACCCCTATAGCAATCAGCCCCAGCATTTT.

This chain connects TRBV4-3 to TRBJ2-1; 13 nucleotides match TRBD2. V lost 4 bases, J lost 9 bases, and 9 bases stayed unmatched. CDR3 length: 16 amino acids. CDR1 and CDR2 from the germline V gene are LGHNA and YSLEER. The CDR3 region is CASSLAGTSGMGEQFF. CDR3 nucleotides: TGCGCCAGCAGCCTGGCCGGGACTAGCGGGATGGGTGAGCAGTTCTTC.

J is TRBJ2-3 and V is TRBV4-2; 10 bases align to TRBD2. Germline V gene data show CDR1 as LGHNA and CDR2 as YNFKEQ. This CDR3 is 16 amino acids long. Germline trimming cut 3 bases from V and 5 bases from J; bases unmatched to any gene: 8. CDR3 loop: CASSQGAGGRLDTQYF. CDR3 bases: TGTGCCAGCAGCCAGGGAGCGGGAGGGCGTTTAGATACGCAGTATTTT.

The genes are TRBV19 and TRBJ1-4; no firm D call. CDR3 length equals 15 residues. Germline V gene sequence: CDR1 LNHDA, CDR2 SQIVND (reference sequence). V was clipped by 3 bases and J by 7 bases, with 15 bases between them. CDR3 loop: CASSISVLPGEKLFF. CDR3 DNA: TGTGCCAGTAGTATCTCAGTCTTGCCGGGTGAAAAACTGTTTTTT. The full variable domain, rest sourced from reference TRBV19 and TRBJ1-4, is DGGITQSPKYLFRKEGQNVTLSCEQNLNHDAMYWYRQDPGQGLRLIYYSQIVNDFQKGDIAEGYSVSREKKESFPLTVTSAQKNPTAFYLCASSISVLPGEKLFFGSGTQLSVL.

This rearrangement joins TRBV12-3 or TRBV12-4 to TRBJ1-5; D gene unclear. Trimming removed 3 bases from V and 3 bases from J, with 6 bases in between. The CDR3 has 13 residues. CDR3: CASSLEFNQPQHF. The CDR3 nucleotides read TGTGCCAGCAGTTTGGAGTTCAATCAGCCCCAGCATTTT.

This clone came up once. The chain links TRBV27 to TRBJ1-6; the D gene is possibly TRBD1 (6 bases). The CDR3 loop spans 16 amino acids. CDR1 MNHEY and CDR2 SMNVEV come from the germline V gene (reference sequence). Between the trimmed V and J ends, which lost 0 bases and 5 bases, there was a span of 11 bases. In DNA form, the CDR3 reads TGTGCCAGCAGTTTATCCGGACAGCTTCATAATTCACCCCTCCACTTT. It encodes CASSLSGQLHNSPLHF.

The chain joins TRBV11-2 to TRBJ2-3; TRBD2 agrees at 8 bases. The trim removed 1 base at V and 3 bases at J, leaving 3 bases unmatched. CDR1 SGHAT and CDR2 FQNNGV come from the germline V gene. The CDR3 consists of 15 residues. The CDR3 here is CASSLAGGRTDTQYF. The CDR3 coding sequence is TGTGCCAGCAGCTTAGCGGGAGGGCGGACAGATACGCAGTATTTT.

The chain couples TRBV10-2 to TRBJ2-3, with 9 nucleotides matching TRBD1. Germline V gene data show CDR1 as WSHSY and CDR2 as SAAADI. There are 12 residues in the CDR3. The V gene end was trimmed by 5 bases and the J gene end by 10 bases; junction bases not matched to a gene: 4. In DNA, the CDR3 is TGCGCCAGCAGTCGGACAGGGGACGCGCAGTATTTT. Translation: CASSRTGDAQYF.

This chain joins TRBV24-1 and TRBJ2-7, with 9 bases fitting TRBD1. CDR3 length: 13 residues. The germline V gene encodes CDR1 KGHDR and CDR2 SFDVKD. The junction had 6 bases not matched to a gene; V was cut back by 8 bases and J by 5 bases. In DNA, the CDR3 is TGTGCCACCACCGGGACAGGGTCCAACGAGCAGTACTTC. This gives the protein CATTGTGSNEQYF.

This chain connects TRBV11-3 to TRBJ2-1, with 7 nucleotides matching TRBD2. With 0 bases clipped from V and 4 bases from J, the junction kept 9 bases outside the gene matches. Germline loops: CDR1 SGHNT, CDR2 YENEEA. The CDR3 contains 17 residues. The CDR3 DNA sequence: TGTGCCAGCAGCTTAGAGAGTAGCGGGCATATTTACAATGAGCAGTTCTTC. Protein sequence: CASSLESSGHIYNEQFF.

The rearrangement uses TRBV6-5 and TRBJ2-5; 7 bases agree with TRBD1. With 2 bases clipped from V and 3 bases from J, the junction kept 6 bases outside the gene matches. Germline V gene lookup returns CDR1 MNHEY and CDR2 SVGAGI. This CDR3 has 15 amino acids. CDR3: CASSYRAGGEETQYF. CDR3 in DNA: TGTGCCAGCAGTTACAGGGCAGGGGGTGAAGAGACCCAGTACTTC.

This chain joins TRBV7-2 and TRBJ2-5; 10 nucleotides match TRBD2. The germline CDR1 and CDR2 sequences are SGHTA and FQGNSA. With V trimmed by 0 bases and J by 1 base, 2 bases remained unmatched. The CDR3 is made up of 16 amino acids. The CDR3 DNA reads TGTGCCAGCAGCTTAGCTATAGCGGGAGGCCAAGAGACCCAGTACTTC. This codes for CASSLAIAGGQETQYF.

The rearrangement uses TRBV28 and TRBJ2-3, with D possibly being TRBD1 (6 bases). Germline V gene lookup returns CDR1 MDHEN and CDR2 SYDVKM. V lost 3 bases and J 5 bases, leaving 9 bases between the germline ends. This CDR3 region has 13 residues. CDR3 DNA: TGTGCCAGCAGTTTTCCAGGGGTAGATACGCAGTATTTT. As protein: CASSFPGVDTQYF.

A single count supports this clone. This chain connects TRBV5-4 to TRBJ2-1; 9 bases are a match to TRBD2. Germline V gives CDR1 SGHNT, CDR2 YYREEE (reference sequence). The V and J ends lost 0 bases and 5 bases, in that order; junction bases with no gene match: 6. The length of the CDR3 is 16 residues. CDR3 amino acids: CASSLDPSGINNEQFF. The CDR3 DNA reads as TGTGCCAGCAGCTTGGACCCTAGCGGGATAAACAATGAGCAGTTCTTC.

The chain employs TRBV4-1 and TRBJ1-3, with D unresolved. The germline V and J ends were trimmed by 1 base and 11 bases, with 18 bases remaining between them. CDR3 size: 15 residues. The germline V gene has CDR1 MGHRA and CDR2 YSYEKL. CDR3 in amino acids: CASSQGIFGDQAIYF. DNA for the CDR3: TGCGCCAGCAGCCAAGGTATTTTCGGGGATCAAGCCATATATTTT.

The genes are TRBV27 and TRBJ2-7; 10 bases map to TRBD2. Looked up from germline, CDR1 is MNHEY and CDR2 is SMNVEV (reference sequence). V shed 7 bases and J 4 bases; nucleotides not matched to a gene: 19. The CDR3 is 18 residues long. CDR3: CASIPHVASGSYGYEQYF. CDR3 nucleotide sequence: TGTGCCAGCATCCCCCACGTTGCTAGCGGGAGTTATGGGTACGAGCAGTACTTC.

This clone turned up a few times. This chain joins TRBV11-1 and TRBJ1-1; D call uncertain. This CDR3 comprises 16 residues. Germline lookup yields CDR1 SGHAT and CDR2 FQDESV (reference sequence). Trimming removed 4 bases from V and 5 bases from J, with 20 bases in between. The CDR3 loop reads CASSSSRTGGRTEAFF. The CDR3 nucleotides read TGTGCCAGCAGCTCCTCCAGAACGGGCGGGAGGACTGAAGCTTTCTTT.

This clone was picked up one time. This rearrangement joins TRBV3-1 (or the pseudogene TRBV3-2) to TRBJ2-7; TRBD1 aligns across 8 bases. Germline CDR1 reads LGHDT; CDR2 reads YNNKEL (reference sequence). The V segment lost 0 bases and the J segment 0 bases; nucleotides outside the gene matches: 4. This CDR3 region has 16 residues. Written as DNA, the CDR3 is TGTGCCAGCAGCCAAGAAGGAACAGGGGGCTCCTACGAGCAGTACTTC. Its translation is CASSQEGTGGSYEQYF.